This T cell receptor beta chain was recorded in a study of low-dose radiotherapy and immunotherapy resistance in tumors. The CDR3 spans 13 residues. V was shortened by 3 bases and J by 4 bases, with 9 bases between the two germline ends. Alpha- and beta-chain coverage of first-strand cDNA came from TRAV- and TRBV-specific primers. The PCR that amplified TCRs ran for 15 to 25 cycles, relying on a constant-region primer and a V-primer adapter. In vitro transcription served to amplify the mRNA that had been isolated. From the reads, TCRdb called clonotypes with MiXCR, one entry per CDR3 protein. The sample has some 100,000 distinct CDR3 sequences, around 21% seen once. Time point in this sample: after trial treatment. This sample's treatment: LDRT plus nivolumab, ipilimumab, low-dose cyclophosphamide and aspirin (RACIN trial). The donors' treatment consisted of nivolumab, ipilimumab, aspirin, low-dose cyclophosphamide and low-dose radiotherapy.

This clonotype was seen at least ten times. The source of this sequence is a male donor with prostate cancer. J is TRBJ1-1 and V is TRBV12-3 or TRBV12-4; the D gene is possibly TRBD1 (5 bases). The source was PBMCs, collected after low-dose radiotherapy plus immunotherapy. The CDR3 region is CASSFGRVTEAFF. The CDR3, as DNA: TGTGCCAGCAGTTTTGGCAGGGTCACTGAAGCTTTCTTT.